Sequencing of this T cell receptor beta chain was carried out in a study of blood T cell repertoires in COVID-19. Study details: Researchers got acute and convalescent COVID-19 samples from the United States, Italy and Spain. In each case, the material was cDNA or gDNA derived from T cells, B-cell-depleted T cells, or PBMCs.

Here immunoSEQ multiplex PCR was the method, and the copy in TCRdb shows in-frame clones only, minus some. The data show tens of thousands of clones, around four fifths seen once. V was pared by 1 base and J by 6 bases, with 10 bases of the junction left unmatched. The CDR3 spans 15 residues. CDR1 and CDR2 from the germline V gene are SGHRS and YFSETQ. This chain joins TRBV5-1 and TRBJ2-7, with 7 bases fitting TRBD1. The TCR was taken from a woman between 50 and 59 years old with active or convalescent COVID-19. Specimen: peripheral blood. In DNA, the CDR3 is TGCGCCAGCAGCTTGTCCGGGACAGTGGGGGCCGAGCAGTACTTC. Amino acids: CASSLSGTVGAEQYF.